This T cell receptor (beta chain) was retrieved from a study of beta chain features in type 1 diabetes. Study observations and caveats: cDNA sequencing could over-represent cells with high TCR expression. The influence of HLA type on TCRB rearrangement stayed undetermined. In all four CD4+ subsets, TCRB CDR3 length was significantly, moderately reduced in type 1 diabetes.

As every portion of the isolated RNA was reverse transcribed, the sequencing read expressed TCRB transcripts. Naive, central memory and regulatory T cell samples averaged about 3.57 million immunoSEQ reads each. TCRdb keeps only in-frame clones here, not all; method: immunoSEQ multiplex PCR. The sample lists 15,000 to 19,000 clones; around two thirds were seen once. Concerning this clone: Its specificity is unknown.

CDR1 is SGHRS, CDR2 YFSETQ, per germline. V trimming: 4 bases; J trimming: 3 bases; junction bases outside the gene matches: 5. The CDR3 totals 15 residues. CD4+ cells of the naive, central memory, regulatory and stem cell-like memory types were sorted via CD45RO/CCR7/CD25/CD127/CD95/CD27. Sequencing input: Tregs from blood. The chain recombines TRBV5-1 with TRBJ2-7; 12 nucleotides match TRBD2. The source is a man aged 25-40 years with type 1 diabetes. The CDR3 DNA follows: TGCGCCAGCAGCCTACTAGCGGGAGGCGTCTACGAGCAGTACTTC. This encodes CASSLLAGGVYEQYF.